A selection of T cell receptor beta chains follows, all from one sample in a study of OX40 agonist ivuxolimab in advanced cancers. Some clones are missing from TCRdb's copy, which holds only in-frame ones; the method was immunoSEQ multiplex PCR. The data contain 20,000 to 25,000 clones, about 90% of them seen just once; the ten biggest clones take up more than 50%. The material sequenced was CD4+ or CD8+ T cells sorted from blood, taken in a trial of the OX40 agonist ivuxolimab. The receptors originated from an adult with an advanced solid tumor such as melanoma, head and neck, liver or kidney cancer. CDR3s include the opening cysteine and the closing phenylalanine or tryptophan. The D gene is left open where the match is weak. Clone size is stated in some rows and not others, as once, few, many or a class when expanded.

size: .
V: TRBV2
D: TRBD2
J: TRBJ2-7
CDR3: CASILTSGPSYEQYF
DNA: TGTGCCAGCATCCTGACTAGCGGGCCCTCCTACGAGCAGTACTTC

size: .
V: TRBV11-2
D: TRBD1
J: TRBJ1-1
CDR3: CASSLEQGFTEAFF
DNA: TGTGCCAGCAGCTTAGAACAGGGGTTCACTGAAGCTTTCTTT

size: once
V: TRBV7-9
D: .
J: TRBJ2-5
CDR3: CASRGGQETQYF
DNA: TGTGCCAGCAGAGGCGGCCAAGAGACCCAGTACTTC

size: .
V: TRBV2
D: .
J: TRBJ1-3
CDR3: CASSGEDSGVMGNTIYF
DNA: TGTGCCAGCAGTGGTGAAGACTCAGGGGTAATGGGAAACACCATATATTTT

size: .
V: TRBV19
D: .
J: TRBJ2-5
CDR3: CASSPFLSGETQYF
DNA: TGTGCCAGTAGCCCCTTTTTGAGCGGGGAGACCCAGTACTTC

size: .
V: TRBV6-5
D: TRBD1
J: TRBJ1-6
CDR3: CASSPSEDRGSPLHF
DNA: TGTGCCAGCAGCCCCTCCGAGGACAGGGGTTCACCCCTCCACTTT

size: .
V: TRBV7-2
D: TRBD1
J: TRBJ2-7
CDR3: CASSLGTGGFYEQYF
DNA: TGTGCCAGCAGCTTGGGGACAGGGGGCTTCTACGAGCAGTACTTC

size: once
V: TRBV30
D: .
J: TRBJ2-3
CDR3: CAWSLGGDTQYF
DNA: TGTGCCTGGAGTCTGGGGGGAGATACGCAGTATTTT

size: .
V: TRBV6-1
D: TRBD2
J: TRBJ2-1
CDR3: CASSLAGGASNEQFF
DNA: TGTGCCAGCAGCCTAGCGGGGGGCGCTTCAAATGAGCAGTTCTTC

size: few
V: TRBV5-4
D: .
J: TRBJ2-1
CDR3: CASSQVGRYNEQFF
DNA: TGTGCCAGCAGCCAGGTCGGACGGTACAATGAGCAGTTCTTC

size: medium-sized
V: TRBV29-1
D: TRBD1
J: TRBJ2-1
CDR3: CSVEVWDSAYNEQFF
DNA: TGCAGCGTTGAAGTTTGGGACAGCGCTTACAATGAGCAGTTCTTC

size: .
V: TRBV5-8
D: .
J: TRBJ2-2
CDR3: CASSLGQALDTGELFF
DNA: TGTGCCAGCAGCTTGGGACAGGCCCTAGACACCGGGGAGCTGTTTTTT

size: medium-sized
V: TRBV5-6
D: TRBD1
J: TRBJ2-2
CDR3: CASSFGQGDTGELFF
DNA: TGTGCCAGCAGCTTCGGACAGGGAGACACCGGGGAGCTGTTTTTT

size: .
V: TRBV7-2
D: .
J: TRBJ2-1
CDR3: CASSPNRVWEQFF
DNA: TGTGCCAGCAGCCCGAACAGGGTTTGGGAGCAGTTCTTC

size: once
V: TRBV4-1
D: .
J: TRBJ1-6
CDR3: CASSQEFRNNSPLHF
DNA: TGCGCCAGCAGCCAAGAGTTCAGAAATAATTCACCCCTCCACTTT

size: .
V: TRBV6-1
D: TRBD1
J: TRBJ1-1
CDR3: CASSERPPTGSTEAFF
DNA: TGTGCCAGCAGTGAAAGGCCCCCGACAGGGAGTACTGAAGCTTTCTTT

size: .
V: TRBV27
D: TRBD2
J: TRBJ2-7
CDR3: CASSLSSGGPPEQYF
DNA: TGTGCCAGCAGTCTGTCTAGCGGGGGCCCGCCGGAGCAGTACTTC

size: few
V: TRBV7-2
D: .
J: TRBJ2-7
CDR3: CASSPLGYEQYF
DNA: TGTGCCAGCAGCCCCTTAGGTTACGAGCAGTACTTC

size: .
V: TRBV6-5
D: .
J: TRBJ2-7
CDR3: CASSYSGRRSYEQYF
DNA: TGTGCCAGCAGTTACTCAGGCAGACGCTCCTACGAGCAGTACTTC

size: .
V: TRBV27
D: .
J: TRBJ2-2
CDR3: CASSQWVPNTGELFF
DNA: TGTGCCAGCAGCCAATGGGTACCTAACACCGGGGAGCTGTTTTTT

size: large
V: TRBV5-4
D: .
J: TRBJ2-5
CDR3: CASTDSSGTGTQYF
DNA: TGTGCCAGCACCGATTCTAGCGGGACAGGGACCCAGTACTTC

size: .
V: TRBV7-9
D: TRBD2
J: TRBJ2-5
CDR3: CASSLVASGGRSETQYF
DNA: TGTGCCAGCAGCTTAGTGGCTAGCGGGGGACGGAGTGAGACCCAGTACTTC

size: once
V: TRBV5-6
D: TRBD1
J: TRBJ1-5
CDR3: CASTYDREVQPQHF
DNA: TGTGCCAGCACCTATGACAGGGAGGTCCAGCCCCAGCATTTT

size: once
V: TRBV13
D: .
J: TRBJ2-3
CDR3: CASSPKPGVRTDTQYF
DNA: TGTGCCAGCAGCCCCAAACCGGGGGTTCGAACAGATACGCAGTATTTT

size: .
V: TRBV29-1
D: .
J: TRBJ1-3
CDR3: CSVDYGEAGNTIYF
DNA: TGCAGCGTTGATTATGGGGAAGCTGGAAACACCATATATTTT

size: .
V: TRBV11-2
D: .
J: TRBJ1-5
CDR3: CASSLGASQPQHF
DNA: TGTGCCAGCAGCTTGGGGGCGAGTCAGCCCCAGCATTTT

size: .
V: TRBV6-1
D: .
J: TRBJ2-7
CDR3: CASSGVRWGLREQYF
DNA: TGTGCCAGCAGTGGGGTCAGATGGGGTTTAAGGGAGCAGTACTTC

size: .
V: TRBV18
D: TRBD2
J: TRBJ2-7
CDR3: CASSPPGTIEQYF
DNA: TGTGCCAGCTCACCACCGGGGACTATCGAGCAGTACTTC

size: once
V: TRBV6-6
D: .
J: TRBJ1-2
CDR3: CASSWGDNGYTF
DNA: TGTGCCAGCAGCTGGGGTGATAACGGCTACACCTTC

size: .
V: TRBV7-9
D: .
J: TRBJ2-2
CDR3: CASSTVGGANTGELFF
DNA: TGTGCCAGCAGCACGGTGGGGGGCGCGAACACCGGGGAGCTGTTTTTT

size: .
V: TRBV7-2
D: .
J: TRBJ2-1
CDR3: CASSLRPFDVGAHEQFF
DNA: TGTGCCAGCAGCTTGAGGCCTTTCGATGTAGGGGCTCATGAGCAGTTCTTC

size: once
V: TRBV9
D: .
J: TRBJ1-6
CDR3: CASSVGGAGNSPLHF
DNA: TGTGCCAGCAGCGTAGGTGGGGCCGGGAATTCACCCCTCCACTTT

size: .
V: TRBV11-3
D: TRBD2
J: TRBJ2-3
CDR3: CASSSRGGTDTQYF
DNA: TGTGCCAGCAGCTCCCGGGGGGGCACAGATACGCAGTATTTT

size: few
V: TRBV30
D: .
J: TRBJ2-5
CDR3: CAWSIQAQETQYF
DNA: TGTGCCTGGAGCATCCAGGCACAAGAGACCCAGTACTTC

size: .
V: TRBV2
D: .
J: TRBJ1-2
CDR3: CASSEDSPQDGYTF
DNA: TGTGCCAGCAGTGAGGACAGTCCACAGGATGGCTACACCTTC

size: .
V: TRBV5-6
D: .
J: TRBJ1-1
CDR3: CASSLGGSTEAFF
DNA: TGTGCCAGCAGCTTGGGGGGGAGCACTGAAGCTTTCTTT

size: .
V: TRBV5-1
D: TRBD1
J: TRBJ2-7
CDR3: CASSDRVGSEQYF
DNA: TGCGCCAGCAGTGACAGGGTGGGCAGCGAGCAGTACTTC

size: .
V: TRBV5-6
D: .
J: TRBJ2-2
CDR3: CASSLEHYTYVNTGELLF
DNA: TGTGCCAGCAGCTTGGAACACTATACTTACGTGAACACCGGGGAGCTGCTTTTT

size: .
V: TRBV6-1
D: .
J: TRBJ1-3
CDR3: CASSEAGSGNTIYF
DNA: TGTGCCAGCAGTGAAGCCGGCTCTGGAAACACCATATATTTT

size: .
V: TRBV25-1
D: .
J: TRBJ2-5
CDR3: CASSDLRADVETQYF
DNA: TGTGCCAGCAGTGATTTGAGGGCAGATGTGGAGACCCAGTACTTC

size: .
V: TRBV25-1
D: .
J: TRBJ2-2
CDR3: CASSGGSGNTGELFF
DNA: TGTGCCAGCAGTGGAGGGAGTGGGAACACCGGGGAGCTGTTTTTT

size: .
V: TRBV6-1
D: .
J: TRBJ2-7
CDR3: CASSEPGSSYEQYF
DNA: TGTGCCAGCAGTGAGCCCGGGTCTTCCTACGAGCAGTACTTC

size: .
V: TRBV29-1
D: .
J: TRBJ2-5
CDR3: CSVERRDQETQYF
DNA: TGCAGCGTTGAGAGGCGGGACCAAGAGACCCAGTACTTC

size: .
V: TRBV27
D: .
J: TRBJ1-5
CDR3: CASSLQGRGQPQHF
DNA: TGTGCCAGCAGTTTGCAGGGGCGCGGCCAGCCCCAGCATTTT

size: few
V: TRBV19
D: .
J: TRBJ1-6
CDR3: CASSTSTAGNSPLHF
DNA: TGTGCCAGTAGTACCTCAACAGCCGGCAATTCACCCCTCCACTTT

size: .
V: TRBV30
D: .
J: TRBJ2-1
CDR3: CASDTIYNEQFF
DNA: TGTGCCTCGGACACGATTTACAATGAGCAGTTCTTC

size: .
V: TRBV19
D: .
J: TRBJ2-1
CDR3: CASSIDRFNEQFF
DNA: TGTGCCAGTAGTATCGACAGGTTCAATGAGCAGTTCTTC

size: once
V: TRBV6-5
D: .
J: TRBJ2-3
CDR3: CASSYSITPDTQYF
DNA: TGTGCCAGCAGTTACTCGATTACCCCAGATACGCAGTATTTT

size: .
V: TRBV7-6
D: .
J: TRBJ1-1
CDR3: CASSTGADSRAFF
DNA: TGTGCCAGCAGCACCGGGGCGGATTCCAGAGCTTTCTTT

size: once
V: TRBV4-2
D: .
J: TRBJ1-2
CDR3: CASSYDTMMGSSYTF
DNA: TGTGCCAGCAGCTACGATACGATGATGGGATCGAGCTACACCTTC

size: .
V: TRBV25-1
D: .
J: TRBJ1-1
CDR3: CASNIGNTEAFF
DNA: TGTGCCAGCAACATAGGGAACACTGAAGCTTTCTTT

size: .
V: TRBV11-2
D: .
J: TRBJ2-7
CDR3: CASSLYGSNYEQYF
DNA: TGTGCCAGCAGCTTATACGGGTCGAACTACGAGCAGTACTTC

size: few
V: TRBV6-1
D: .
J: TRBJ1-1
CDR3: CASSANQGLNTEAFF
DNA: TGTGCCAGCAGCGCCAACCAGGGTCTCAACACTGAAGCTTTCTTT

size: .
V: TRBV5-4
D: TRBD2
J: TRBJ2-3
CDR3: CASSLAASGSTDTQYF
DNA: TGTGCCAGCAGCTTGGCGGCTAGCGGAAGCACAGATACGCAGTATTTT

size: few
V: TRBV13
D: .
J: TRBJ2-3
CDR3: CASSLTPRQDPDTQYF
DNA: TGTGCCAGCAGCCTTACCCCCCGACAGGACCCCGATACGCAGTATTTT

size: .
V: TRBV5-6
D: .
J: TRBJ1-1
CDR3: CASSFRSSANTEAFF
DNA: TGTGCCAGCAGCTTCAGATCGAGTGCCAACACTGAAGCTTTCTTT

size: .
V: TRBV15
D: TRBD2
J: TRBJ2-2
CDR3: CATSRDLLGTSGTNTGELFF
DNA: TGTGCCACCAGCAGAGATCTTTTGGGGACTAGCGGTACGAACACCGGGGAGCTGTTTTTT